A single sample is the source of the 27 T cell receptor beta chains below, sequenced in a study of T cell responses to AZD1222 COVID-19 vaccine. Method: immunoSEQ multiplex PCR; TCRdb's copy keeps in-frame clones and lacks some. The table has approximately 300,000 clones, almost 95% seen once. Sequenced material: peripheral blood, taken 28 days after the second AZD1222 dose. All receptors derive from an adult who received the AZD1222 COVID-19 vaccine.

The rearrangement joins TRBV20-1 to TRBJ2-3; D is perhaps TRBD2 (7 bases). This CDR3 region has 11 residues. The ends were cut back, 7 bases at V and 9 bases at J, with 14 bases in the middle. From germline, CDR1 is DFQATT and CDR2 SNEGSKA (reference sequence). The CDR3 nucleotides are TGCAGTGTAGGGGGGGGCGAGACGCAGTATTTT. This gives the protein CSVGGGETQYF.

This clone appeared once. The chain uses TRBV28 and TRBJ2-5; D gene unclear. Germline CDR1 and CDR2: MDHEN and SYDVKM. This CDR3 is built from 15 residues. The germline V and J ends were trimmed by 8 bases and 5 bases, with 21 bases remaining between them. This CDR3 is CASRPIGSPGETQYF. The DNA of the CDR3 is TGTGCCAGCCGACCCATCGGGTCACCCGGGGAGACCCAGTACTTC. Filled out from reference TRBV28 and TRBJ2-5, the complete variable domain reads DVKVTQSSRYLVKRTGEKVFLECVQDMDHENMFWYRQDPGLGLRLIYFSYDVKMKEKGDIPEGYSVSREKKERFSLILESASTNQTSMYLCASRPIGSPGETQYFGPGTRLLVL.

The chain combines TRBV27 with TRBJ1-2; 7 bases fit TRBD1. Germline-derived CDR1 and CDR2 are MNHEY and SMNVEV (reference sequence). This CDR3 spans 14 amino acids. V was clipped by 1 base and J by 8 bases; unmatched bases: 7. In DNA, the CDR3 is TGTGCCAGCAGTTTATGGCCCCGAGGGGGCGGCTACACCTTC. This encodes CASSLWPRGGGYTF.

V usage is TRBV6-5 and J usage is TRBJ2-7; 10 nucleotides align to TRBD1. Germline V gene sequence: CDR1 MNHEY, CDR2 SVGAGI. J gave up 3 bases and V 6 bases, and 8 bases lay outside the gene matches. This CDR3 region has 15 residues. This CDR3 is CASRRGQGGHYEQYF. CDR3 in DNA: TGTGCCAGCAGGCGAGGACAGGGGGGACACTACGAGCAGTACTTC.

Written as DNA, the CDR3 is TGTGCCAGTAGCATTGGACAGGGAGACTCACCCCTCCACTTT. Translation gives CASSIGQGDSPLHF. The chain recombines TRBV19 with TRBJ1-6; 8 bases line up with TRBD1. The germline CDR1 and CDR2 sequences are LNHDA and SQIVND (reference sequence). This CDR3 contains 14 residues. V lost 6 bases to trimming and J lost 10 bases; unmatched junction nucleotides: 8.

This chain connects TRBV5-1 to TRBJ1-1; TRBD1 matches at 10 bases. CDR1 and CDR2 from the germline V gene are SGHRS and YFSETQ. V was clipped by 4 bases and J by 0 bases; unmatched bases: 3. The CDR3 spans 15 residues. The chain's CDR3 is CASSTGQGVNTEAFF. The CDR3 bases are TGCGCCAGCAGCACCGGACAGGGGGTGAACACTGAAGCTTTCTTT.

CDR3 amino acids: CASSEGGLAGGLGGELFF. In DNA form, the CDR3 reads TGTGCCAGCAGTGAAGGCGGACTAGCGGGAGGGCTTGGCGGGGAGCTGTTTTTT. This chain links TRBV2 with TRBJ2-2; 15 bases line up with TRBD2. Germline assignment: CDR1 SNHLY and CDR2 FYNNEI. Trimming at V came to 1 base and at J to 7 bases, leaving 7 bases not matched to a gene. The CDR3 contains 18 residues.

CDR3 sequence reads: CASSLGGRAWETQYF. DNA of the CDR3: TGTGCCAGCAGTTTAGGCGGGAGGGCATGGGAGACCCAGTACTTC. The chain carries TRBV28 and TRBJ2-5, with 9 positions matching TRBD2. V shed 2 bases, J shed 5 bases, and the junction held 6 bases outside the gene matches. This CDR3 is built from 15 residues. Per germline, CDR1 MDHEN and CDR2 SYDVKM.

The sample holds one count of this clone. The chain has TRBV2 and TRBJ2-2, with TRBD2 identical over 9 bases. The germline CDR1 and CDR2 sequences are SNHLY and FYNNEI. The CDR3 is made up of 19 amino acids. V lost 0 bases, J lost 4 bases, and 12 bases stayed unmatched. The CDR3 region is CASSEALLVGREGTGELFF. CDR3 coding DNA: TGTGCCAGCAGTGAAGCGCTTCTGGTCGGGCGGGAGGGCACCGGGGAGCTGTTTTTT.

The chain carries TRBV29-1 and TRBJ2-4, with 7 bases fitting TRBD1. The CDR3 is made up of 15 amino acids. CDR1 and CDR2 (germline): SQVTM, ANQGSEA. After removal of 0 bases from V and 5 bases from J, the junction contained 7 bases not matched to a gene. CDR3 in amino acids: CSVEEPDRAQNIQYF. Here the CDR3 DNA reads TGCAGCGTTGAAGAGCCCGACAGGGCACAAAACATTCAGTACTTC.

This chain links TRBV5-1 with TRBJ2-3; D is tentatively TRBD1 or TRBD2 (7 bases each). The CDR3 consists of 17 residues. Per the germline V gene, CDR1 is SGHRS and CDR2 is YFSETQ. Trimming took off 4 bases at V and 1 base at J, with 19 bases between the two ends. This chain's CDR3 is CASSPAGGVSRTDTQYF. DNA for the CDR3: TGCGCCAGCAGCCCAGCAGGGGGGGTCAGTCGCACAGATACGCAGTATTTT.

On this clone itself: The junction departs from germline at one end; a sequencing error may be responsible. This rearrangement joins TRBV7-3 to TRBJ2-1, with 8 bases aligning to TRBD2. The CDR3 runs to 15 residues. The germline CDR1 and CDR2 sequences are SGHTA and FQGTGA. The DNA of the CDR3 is TGTGCCAGCAGCCTAACTAGCGGACTAAACAATGAGCAGTTCTTC. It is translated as CASSLTSGLNNEQFF.

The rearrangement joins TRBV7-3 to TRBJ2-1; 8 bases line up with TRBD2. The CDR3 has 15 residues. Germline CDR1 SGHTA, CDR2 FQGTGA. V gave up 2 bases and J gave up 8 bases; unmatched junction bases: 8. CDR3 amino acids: CASSLESVAGYEQFF. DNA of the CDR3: TGTGCCAGCAGCTTAGAGTCCGTAGCGGGATATGAGCAGTTCTTC.

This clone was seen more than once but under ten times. CDR3 nucleotides: TGTGCCACGAACCAGGGGTTTAGCAATCAGCCCCAGCATTTT. The encoded protein is CATNQGFSNQPQHF. V is TRBV3-1 (or the pseudogene TRBV3-2) and J is TRBJ1-5, with D possibly matching TRBD1 (6 bases). Trimming shortened V by 10 bases and J by 0 bases, and 13 bases separated the two germline ends. Germline V gene lookup returns CDR1 LGHDT and CDR2 YNNKEL (reference sequence). This CDR3 comprises 14 residues.

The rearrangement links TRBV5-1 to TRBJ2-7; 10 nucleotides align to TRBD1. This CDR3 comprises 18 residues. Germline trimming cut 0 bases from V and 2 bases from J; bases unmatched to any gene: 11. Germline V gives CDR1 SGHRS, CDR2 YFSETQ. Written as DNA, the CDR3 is TGCGCCAGCAGCTTGGATTATGACAGGGGGCTGAGGACCTACGAGCAGTACTTC. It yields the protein CASSLDYDRGLRTYEQYF.

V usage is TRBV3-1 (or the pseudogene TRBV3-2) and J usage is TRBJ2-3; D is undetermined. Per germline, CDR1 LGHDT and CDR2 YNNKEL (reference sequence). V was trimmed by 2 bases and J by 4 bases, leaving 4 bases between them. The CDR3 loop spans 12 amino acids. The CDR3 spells CASSQLADTQYF. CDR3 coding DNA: TGTGCCAGCAGCCAATTGGCAGATACGCAGTATTTT.

For the CDR3, the DNA is TGTGCCAGCAGCTTCGTCAGCACAGATACGCAGTATTTT. Translation: CASSFVSTDTQYF. The chain joins TRBV7-9 to TRBJ2-3; D is undetermined. This CDR3 has 13 amino acids. The germline V and J ends were trimmed by 3 bases and 0 bases, with 4 bases remaining between them. CDR1 and CDR2 (germline): SEHNR, FQNEAQ (reference sequence).

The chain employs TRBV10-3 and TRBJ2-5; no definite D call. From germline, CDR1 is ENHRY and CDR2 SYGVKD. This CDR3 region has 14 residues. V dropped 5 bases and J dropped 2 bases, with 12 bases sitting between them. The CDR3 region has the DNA TGTGCCATCAGTCTCTCCGGTAGTCAAGAGACCCAGTACTTC. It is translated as CAISLSGSQETQYF.

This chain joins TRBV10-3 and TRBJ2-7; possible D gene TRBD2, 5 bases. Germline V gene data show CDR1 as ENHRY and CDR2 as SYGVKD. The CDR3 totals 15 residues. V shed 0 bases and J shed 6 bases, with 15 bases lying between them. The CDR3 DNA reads TGTGCCATCAGTGAGTCCCTCGCTAGCCGACCCGAGCAGTACTTC. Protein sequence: CAISESLASRPEQYF.

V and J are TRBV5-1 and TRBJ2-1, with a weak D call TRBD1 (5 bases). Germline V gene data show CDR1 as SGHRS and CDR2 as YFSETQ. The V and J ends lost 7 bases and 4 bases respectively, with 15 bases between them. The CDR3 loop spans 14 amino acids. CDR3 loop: CASRQQGEYNEQFF. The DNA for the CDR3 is TGCGCCAGCCGCCAACAAGGGGAATACAATGAGCAGTTCTTC.

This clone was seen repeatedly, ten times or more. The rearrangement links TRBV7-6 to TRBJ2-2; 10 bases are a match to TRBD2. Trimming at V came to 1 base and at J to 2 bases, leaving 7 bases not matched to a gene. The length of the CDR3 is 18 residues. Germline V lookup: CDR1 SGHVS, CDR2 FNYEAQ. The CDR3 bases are TGTGCCAGCAGCTTAGGACTAGCGGGTTGGATAAACACCGGGGAGCTGTTTTTT. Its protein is CASSLGLAGWINTGELFF. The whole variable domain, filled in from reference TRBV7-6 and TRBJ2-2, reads GAGVSQSPRYKVTKRGQDVALRCDPISGHVSLYWYRQALGQGPEFLTYFNYEAQQDKSGLPNDRFSAERPEGSISTLTIQRTEQRDSAMYRCASSLGLAGWINTGELFFGEGSRLTVL.

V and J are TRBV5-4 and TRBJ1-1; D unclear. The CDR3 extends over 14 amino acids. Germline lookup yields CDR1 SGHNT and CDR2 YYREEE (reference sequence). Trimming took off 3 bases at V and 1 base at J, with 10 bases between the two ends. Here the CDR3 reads CASSSRTENTEAFF. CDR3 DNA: TGTGCCAGCAGCTCTAGAACAGAGAACACTGAAGCTTTCTTT.

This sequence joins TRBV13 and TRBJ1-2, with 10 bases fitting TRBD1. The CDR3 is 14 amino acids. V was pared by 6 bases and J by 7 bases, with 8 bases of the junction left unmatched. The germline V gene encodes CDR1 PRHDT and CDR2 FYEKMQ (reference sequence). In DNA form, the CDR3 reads TGTGCCAGCAGTCAAAGGACAGGGGGAGTTGGCTACACCTTC. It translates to CASSQRTGGVGYTF.

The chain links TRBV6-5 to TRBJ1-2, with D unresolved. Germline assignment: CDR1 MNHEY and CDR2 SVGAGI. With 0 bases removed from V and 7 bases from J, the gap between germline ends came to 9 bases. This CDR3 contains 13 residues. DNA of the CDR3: TGTGCCAGCAGTTACTCCTCAACTATTGGCTACACCTTC. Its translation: CASSYSSTIGYTF.

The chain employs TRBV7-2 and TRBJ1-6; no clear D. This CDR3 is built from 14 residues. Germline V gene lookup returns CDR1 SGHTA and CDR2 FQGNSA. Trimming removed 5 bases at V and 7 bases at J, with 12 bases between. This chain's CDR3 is CASSPRLANSPLHF. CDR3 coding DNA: TGTGCCAGCAGCCCCCGACTGGCCAATTCACCCCTCCACTTT.

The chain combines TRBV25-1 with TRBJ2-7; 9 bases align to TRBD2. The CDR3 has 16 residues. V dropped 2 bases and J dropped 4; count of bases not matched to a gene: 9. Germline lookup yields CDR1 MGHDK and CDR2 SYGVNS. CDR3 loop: CASSELVSGSKYEQYF. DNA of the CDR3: TGTGCCAGCAGTGAACTTGTTAGCGGGAGTAAATACGAGCAGTACTTC.

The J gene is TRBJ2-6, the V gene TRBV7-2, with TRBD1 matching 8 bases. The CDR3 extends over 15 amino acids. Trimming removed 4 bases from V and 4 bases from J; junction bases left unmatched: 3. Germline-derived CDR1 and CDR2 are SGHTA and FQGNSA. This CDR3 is CASSSGTGGANVLTF. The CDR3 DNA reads TGTGCCAGCAGCTCCGGGACAGGAGGGGCCAACGTCCTGACTTTC.